Following are 17 T cell receptor beta chains from one sample sequenced in a study of Tregs in tolerant kidney transplant recipients. TCRdb's table, derived via immunoSEQ multiplex PCR, lists solely in-frame clones and lacks some. The table lists 200,000 to 300,000 clones, roughly 80% of them singletons. Sequencing was done on a sample of CD4+ T cells from blood. Receptor source: a human donor in good health.

CDR3 in DNA: TGCGCCAGCAGCTTGAGAGGGGGCGATACCTACGAGCAGTACTTC. Amino acid sequence: CASSLRGGDTYEQYF. V gene TRBV5-1 combines with J gene TRBJ2-7, with 7 positions matching TRBD1. With 1 base clipped from V and 2 bases from J, the junction kept 6 bases outside the gene matches. The CDR3 totals 15 residues. CDR1 and CDR2 (germline): SGHRS, YFSETQ.

The chain carries TRBV12-5 and TRBJ1-1; D unclear. The germline V and J ends were trimmed by 3 bases and 2 bases, with 7 bases remaining between them. There are 13 residues in the CDR3. Germline V CDR1 and CDR2: LGHNT, FRNRAP. In nucleotides, the CDR3 is TGTGCTAGTGGTTTTGTCCCTAACACTGAAGCTTTCTTT. Amino acid sequence: CASGFVPNTEAFF.

The rearrangement joins TRBV15 to TRBJ2-1; 10 positions agree with TRBD2. The CDR3 covers 15 residues. The V segment lost 3 bases and the J segment 7 bases; nucleotides outside the gene matches: 6. The germline CDR1 and CDR2 sequences are LNHNV and YYDKDF (reference sequence). The CDR3 reads CATSSQREGLNEQFF. CDR3 DNA: TGTGCCACCAGCAGCCAGCGGGAGGGCCTTAATGAGCAGTTCTTC.

The chain uses TRBV7-8 and TRBJ2-1; TRBD1 is a possible D gene (5 bases). This CDR3 region has 17 residues. Germline lookup yields CDR1 SGHVS and CDR2 FQNEAQ. The V and J ends lost 5 bases and 0 bases respectively, with 17 bases between them. This chain's CDR3 is CASSPRPRALSYNEQFF. The CDR3 region has the DNA TGTGCCAGCAGCCCACGGCCCAGGGCCCTCTCCTACAATGAGCAGTTCTTC.

This clone was picked up one time. V gene TRBV6-6 combines with J gene TRBJ1-6, with D hard to call. This CDR3 has 14 residues. Trimming removed 6 bases from V and 6 bases from J, with 12 bases in between. Germline V gene sequence: CDR1 MNHNY, CDR2 SVGAGI (reference sequence). CDR3 DNA: TGTGCCAGCAGGGAGGAAGGGTCTAATTCACCCCTCCACTTT. Translation: CASREEGSNSPLHF.

V is TRBV5-1 and J is TRBJ2-5, with 9 nucleotides matching TRBD1. CDR1 is SGHRS, CDR2 YFSETQ, per germline. J lost 4 bases, V lost 2 bases, and 9 bases had no gene match. This CDR3 spans 16 amino acids. The CDR3 sequence is CASSFWGQGRSETQYF. The CDR3 nucleotides read TGCGCCAGCAGCTTTTGGGGACAGGGTCGGTCAGAGACCCAGTACTTC. Complete variable domain (other parts from reference TRBV5-1 and TRBJ2-5): KAGVTQTPRYLIKTRGQQVTLSCSPISGHRSVSWYQQTPGQGLQFLFEYFSETQRNKGNFPGRFSGRQFSNSRSEMNVSTLELGDSALYLCASSFWGQGRSETQYFGPGTRLLVL.

The V gene is TRBV19, the J gene TRBJ2-7, with a tentative D call TRBD2 (7 bases). Trimming cost V 6 bases and J 5 bases, with 23 bases left between them. CDR3 size: 16 residues. Germline CDR1 reads LNHDA; CDR2 reads SQIVND (reference sequence). The CDR3 DNA is TGTGCCAGTAGAGGGGGGAAGACAGCGGGGATGAACGAGCAGTACTTC. This translates into CASRGGKTAGMNEQYF.

This rearrangement joins TRBV13 to TRBJ2-6; D is possibly TRBD1 (6 bases). This CDR3 has 15 amino acids. Trimming pared 1 base from V and 3 bases from J, leaving 7 bases between. In germline, CDR1 is PRHDT, CDR2 FYEKMQ (reference sequence). CDR3 amino acids: CASSLAGVGANVLTF. The CDR3 DNA sequence: TGTGCCAGCAGCTTAGCAGGGGTTGGGGCCAACGTCCTGACTTTC. Using reference TRBV13 and TRBJ2-6 for the parts outside the CDR3, the full variable domain is AAGVIQSPRHLIKEKRETATLKCYPIPRHDTVYWYQQGPGQDPQFLISFYEKMQSDKGSIPDRFSAQQFSDYHSELNMSSLELGDSALYFCASSLAGVGANVLTFGAGSRLTVL.

The chain uses TRBV5-5 and TRBJ2-5, with a tentative D call TRBD1 (6 bases). Per the germline V gene, CDR1 is SGHKS and CDR2 is YYEKEE (reference sequence). This CDR3 is 15 amino acids long. V was trimmed by 1 base and J by 1 base, leaving 11 bases between them. CDR3 nucleotide sequence: TGTGCCAGCAGCTTGAGGACAGACTTCCAAGAGACCCAGTACTTC. As protein: CASSLRTDFQETQYF.

The J gene is TRBJ1-1, the V gene TRBV7-9; 7 positions match TRBD1. The V gene's germline CDR1 is SEHNR and CDR2 FQNEAQ (reference sequence). The CDR3 is 15 amino acids. Germline trimming cut 4 bases from V and 6 bases from J; bases unmatched to any gene: 11. Written as DNA, the CDR3 is TGTGCCAGCAGCTCAGACCAGGGGGAGGTTTCTGAAGCTTTCTTT. Amino acids: CASSSDQGEVSEAFF. Full variable domain (rest looked up from reference TRBV7-9 and TRBJ1-1): DTGVSQNPRHKITKRGQNVTFRCDPISEHNRLYWYRQTLGQGPEFLTYFQNEAQLEKSRLLSDRFSAERPKGSFSTLEIQRTEQGDSAMYLCASSSDQGEVSEAFFGQGTRLTVV.

V and J are TRBV29-1 and TRBJ1-2; 10 bases align to TRBD1. V was pared by 6 bases and J by 8 bases, with 6 bases of the junction left unmatched. Germline CDR1 and CDR2: SQVTM and ANQGSEA. This CDR3 has 12 residues. DNA of the CDR3: TGCAGCGTCGGACAGGGGGTGAGCGGCTACACCTTC. Translating it yields CSVGQGVSGYTF. The full variable domain, its missing parts supplied by reference TRBV29-1 and TRBJ1-2, is SAVISQKPSRDICQRGTSLTIQCQVDSQVTMMFWYRQQPGQSLTLIATANQGSEATYESGFVIDKFPISRPNLTFSTLTVSNMSPEDSSIYLCSVGQGVSGYTFGSGTRLTVV.

This chain uses TRBV30 with TRBJ1-4; D unresolved. Trimming removed 0 bases at V and 4 bases at J, with 6 bases between. Germline CDR1 GTSNPN, CDR2 SVGIG (reference sequence). The CDR3 runs 13 residues. CDR3 DNA: TGTGCCTGGAGTGTACGGCTTAATGAAAAACTGTTTTTT. Translating it yields CAWSVRLNEKLFF.

This chain uses TRBV5-1 with TRBJ1-2, with unresolved D. The ends were cut back, 6 bases at V and 8 bases at J, with 17 bases in the middle. The CDR3 consists of 13 residues. Germline CDR1 reads SGHRS; CDR2 reads YFSETQ. CDR3 sequence (DNA): TGCGCCAGCAAAATCCAGGTAACCGACGGCTACACCTTC. Translating it yields CASKIQVTDGYTF.

This clone was recorded once. DNA for the CDR3: TGTGCCAGCAGTTTCGGCGAGGTTGGGCAGCCCCAGCATTTT. It translates to CASSFGEVGQPQHF. The V gene is TRBV27, the J gene TRBJ1-5, with D hard to call. Germline V gene data show CDR1 as MNHEY and CDR2 as SMNVEV (reference sequence). This CDR3 has 14 amino acids. V lost 3 bases and J lost 7, with 13 bases in between.

Here the CDR3 reads CASTKSTGERQPQHF. CDR3 DNA sequence: TGTGCCAGCACCAAATCGACAGGGGAACGTCAGCCCCAGCATTTT. The rearrangement links TRBV7-2 to TRBJ1-5; 8 bases align to TRBD1. The CDR3 is made up of 15 amino acids. Trimming took 7 bases from V and 6 from J; bases not matched to a gene: 11. CDR1 and CDR2 from the germline V gene are SGHTA and FQGNSA.

The chain recombines TRBV5-3 with TRBJ1-2; TRBD1 might be the D (5 bases). TRBV5-3 falls under the ORF class, with uncertain function. Deletions cut 2 bases from V and 6 bases from J, with 17 bases between. This CDR3 has 15 residues. CDR3 protein: CARSFLPGRRDGYTF. The CDR3 DNA follows: TGTGCCAGAAGCTTCCTTCCAGGGAGGAGAGATGGCTACACCTTC.

CDR3 in DNA: TGTGCCAGCAGTTCGACTTTCTCGGGACTAGCGGGAGGCACAGATACGCAGTATTTT. The encoded protein is CASSSTFSGLAGGTDTQYF. The chain links TRBV28 to TRBJ2-3, with 14 nucleotides matching TRBD2. Germline V lookup: CDR1 MDHEN, CDR2 SYDVKM. Germline trimming cut 4 bases from V and 1 base from J; bases unmatched to any gene: 10. This CDR3 contains 19 residues.